Below are 20 T cell receptor beta chains sequenced from a single sample in a study of T cells in Graves' hyperthyroidism and ophthalmopathy. Amplification yielded TCR beta CDR3 regions, with RNA transcripts as the source. A set of HTBI primers served as the primers for a first-round RT-PCR of the TCR CDR3. TCRdb passed the multiplex PCR reads through MiXCR, listing each CDR3 protein once. The table includes 700,000 to 850,000 distinct CDR3 sequences, 30% to 40% detected once. Material for sequencing was blood. The receptors shown here come from a woman in her thirties or forties with Graves' hyperthyroidism.

This clonotype appeared many times. The chain has TRBV6-5 and TRBJ1-2; D gene uncertain. Germline V lookup: CDR1 MNHEY, CDR2 SVGAGI. This CDR3 contains 11 residues. Trimming removed 10 bases at V and 0 bases at J, with 6 bases between. Written as DNA, the CDR3 is TGTGCCATTTTCTCTAACTATGGCTACACCTTC. Translated, it gives CAIFSNYGYTF.

This clonotype was observed a handful of times. An end of the junction does not agree with germline; a read error may underlie this. This chain joins TRBV7-3 and TRBJ2-5; TRBD2 is a possible D gene (6 bases). CDR1 is SGHTA and CDR2 is FQGTGA in the germline V gene. The CDR3 has 17 residues. In DNA, the CDR3 is TGCGCCAGCAGCCAAGATAGGGTAGCGGCTCCACAAGAGACCCAGTACTTC. This sequence encodes CASSQDRVAAPQETQYF.

This clonotype was counted a few times. The V and J genes are TRBV6-5 and TRBJ1-1, with D unclear. CDR3 length: 13 amino acids. V was cut by 2 bases and J by 6 bases, with 10 bases left in between. The germline V gene has CDR1 MNHEY and CDR2 SVGAGI. The CDR3 loop reads CASSYKIGAEAFF. Here the CDR3 DNA reads TGTGCCAGCAGTTACAAGATTGGGGCTGAAGCTTTCTTT.

The rearrangement uses TRBV6-2 or TRBV6-3 and TRBJ2-7; TRBD2 matches at 7 bases. Germline V CDR1 and CDR2: MNHEY, SVGEGT. The CDR3 spans 17 residues. J was trimmed by 5 bases and V by 6 bases; bases with no gene match: 19. CDR3: CASSRAPFGGSGNEQYF. The CDR3 DNA sequence: TGTGCCAGCAGCCGCGCGCCGTTCGGCGGGAGCGGGAACGAGCAGTACTTC.

The sample holds a few counts of this clonotype. The chain couples TRBV5-1 to TRBJ2-7; TRBD2 is a possible D gene (6 bases). This CDR3 is 14 amino acids long. CDR1 and CDR2 from the germline V gene are SGHRS and YFSETQ. Between the trimmed V and J ends, which lost 4 bases and 6 bases, there was a span of 17 bases. CDR3 in amino acids: CASSPPTVGGEQYF. The CDR3 bases are TGCGCCAGCAGCCCGCCTACGGTGGGGGGCGAGCAGTACTTC.

The V gene is TRBV12-5, the J gene TRBJ1-1; D is uncertain. This CDR3 region has 11 residues. Trimming removed 4 bases from V and 4 bases from J, with 4 bases in between. From germline, CDR1 is LGHNT and CDR2 FRNRAP. CDR3 protein: CASGYSTEAFF. CDR3 sequence (DNA): TGTGCTAGTGGTTATAGCACTGAAGCTTTCTTT.

The chain recombines TRBV12-3 or TRBV12-4 with TRBJ1-2; D might be TRBD1 (6 bases). This CDR3 comprises 13 residues. The V and J ends lost 5 bases and 13 bases respectively, with 20 bases between them. Here the CDR3 DNA reads TGTGCCAGCAGTCCAAGGGGACATATATTTCCCACCTTC. This gives the protein CASSPRGHIFPTF.

V is TRBV15 and J is TRBJ1-6; maybe TRBD1 (5 bases). The V gene's germline CDR1 is LNHNV and CDR2 YYDKDF (reference sequence). CDR3 length: 16 amino acids. The V end was cut by 3 bases, the J end by 5 bases, with 14 bases between. The CDR3 DNA reads TGTGCCACCAGCAGCCCGACGGGACTAAATAATTCACCCCTCCACTTT. It specifies CATSSPTGLNNSPLHF.

This clonotype was detected many times. The rearrangement joins TRBV9 to TRBJ2-5; TRBD2 is a possible D gene (7 bases). The CDR3 is 14 amino acids. Trimming stripped 2 bases from V and 7 bases from J, with 15 bases between. Germline lookup yields CDR1 SGDLS and CDR2 YYNGEE. The CDR3: CASSVAGAGGTQYF. Here the CDR3 DNA reads TGTGCCAGCAGCGTTGCGGGGGCCGGTGGGACCCAGTACTTC.

With regard to this clonotype: A junction boundary mismatches the germline segment, possibly from a read error. This chain connects TRBV24-1 to TRBJ1-2, with 8 positions matching TRBD1. This CDR3 spans 15 amino acids. The V gene's germline CDR1 is KGHDR and CDR2 SFDVKD. The CDR3 sequence is CASSDLDREGHGYTF. CDR3 DNA: TGTGCCAGCAGTGATCTGGACAGGGAAGGCCATGGCTACACCTTC.

This clonotype was seen ten or more times. This chain joins TRBV5-1 and TRBJ1-2; no definite D call. Trimming left V 3 bases short and J 8 bases short, with 17 bases between. CDR1 and CDR2 from the germline V gene are SGHRS and YFSETQ. This CDR3 is built from 14 residues. In nucleotides, the CDR3 is TGCGCCAGCAGCTCATCCCCCAGGATGGGGGGCTACACCTTC. Translated, it gives CASSSSPRMGGYTF.

This chain joins TRBV29-1 and TRBJ2-1, with TRBD1 matching 10 bases. CDR3 size: 13 residues. From germline, CDR1 is SQVTM and CDR2 ANQGSEA. Trimming at V came to 7 bases and at J to 8 bases, leaving 8 bases not matched to a gene. CDR3: CSAPGQGTDEQFF. The CDR3 bases are TGCAGCGCACCGGGACAGGGGACGGATGAGCAGTTCTTC.

This clonotype was seen just once. The rearrangement uses TRBV2 and TRBJ2-5; D may be TRBD1 or TRBD2 (5 bases each). The tail of the sequence fits TRBJ2-1 better, so the J call may be wrong. The CDR3 covers 15 residues. Germline V gene data show CDR1 as SNHLY and CDR2 as FYNNEI. As DNA, the CDR3 is TGTGCCAGCAGTGATTTGGGGCATCCGGGGAATGAGCAGTTCTTC. Amino acids: CASSDLGHPGNEQFF.

Points on this clonotype: This is likely a read error, given that the CDR3 carries no conserved phenylalanine or tryptophan at its end. It is unclear where the CDR3 begins or ends on the DNA, so no DNA is shown, and the CDR3 is as TCRdb lists it. J is TRBJ1-4 and V is TRBV14. Per the germline V gene, CDR1 is SGHDN and CDR2 is FVKESK. The CDR3 length is 8 residues, termini included. This CDR3 reads CASSQETI.

This clonotype was observed a few times. A much bigger clone sits one base away, suggesting this may be a read error. The V call is TRBV10-3, the J call TRBJ2-2, with D uncertain. V lost 3 bases, J lost 5 bases, and 10 bases lay in between. The CDR3 runs 14 residues. Germline-derived CDR1 and CDR2 are ENHRY and SYGVKD. CDR3 coding DNA: TGTGCCATCAGTGATTGGACGGATACCGGGGAGCTGTTTTTT. Its translation: CAISDWTDTGELFF.

This clonotype was counted many times. The chain couples TRBV29-1 to TRBJ1-3; TRBD1 aligns across 8 bases. The length of the CDR3 is 13 residues. V shed 5 bases and J 4 bases; nucleotides not matched to a gene: 4. Germline V gives CDR1 SQVTM, CDR2 ANQGSEA. The CDR3 sequence is CSVTGGYGNTIYF. The CDR3, as DNA: TGCAGCGTTACAGGGGGTTACGGAAACACCATATATTTT.

This clonotype was seen ten or more times. V is TRBV7-2 and J is TRBJ2-7, with 8 bases fitting TRBD1. CDR3 length: 14 residues. In germline, CDR1 is SGHTA, CDR2 FQGNSA. Trimming cost V 5 bases and J 5 bases; bases outside gene matches: 8. The chain's CDR3 is CASSPGQAFHEQYF. CDR3 coding DNA: TGTGCCAGCAGCCCGGGACAGGCTTTCCACGAGCAGTACTTC.

This clonotype was found a few times. V usage is TRBV9 and J usage is TRBJ2-3; D gene uncertain. V lost 8 bases and J 6 bases, leaving 7 bases between the germline ends. Germline V gene lookup returns CDR1 SGDLS and CDR2 YYNGEE. There are 10 residues in the CDR3. CDR3 sequence: CASTLDTQYF. Here the CDR3 DNA reads TGTGCCAGTACCCTGGATACGCAGTATTTT.

This clonotype was recorded at least ten times. The chain combines TRBV29-1 with TRBJ1-1; D gene uncertain. The V end was cut by 4 bases, the J end by 0 bases, with 6 bases between. The V gene's germline CDR1 is SQVTM and CDR2 ANQGSEA. The CDR3 runs to 12 residues. In nucleotides, the CDR3 is TGCAGCGTTGTAGCCCTGAACACTGAAGCTTTCTTT. Residues: CSVVALNTEAFF.

This clonotype was recorded a few times. The gene calls are TRBV7-8 and TRBJ2-7; D ambiguous. In germline, CDR1 is SGHVS, CDR2 FQNEAQ. The V end lost 3 bases, the J end lost 7 bases, and 10 bases lay between the germline ends. The CDR3 covers 12 residues. CDR3 loop: CASSFGLDEQYF. CDR3 nucleotide sequence: TGTGCCAGCAGCTTCGGTCTCGATGAGCAGTACTTC.